The T cell receptor (beta chain) under discussion was sequenced for a study of lymphopenia after photon versus proton radiotherapy. General study points: Proton therapy kept repertoires fairly stable, unlike photons, which gained effector/memory cells.

Some clones are missing from TCRdb's copy, which holds only in-frame ones; the method was immunoSEQ multiplex PCR. The repertoire consists of tens of thousands of clones, with roughly 89% occurring once and the leading ten covering approximately 10%. To note about this clone: The antigen is undetermined.

The CDR3 spans 15 residues. Germline values: CDR1 ENHRY, CDR2 SYGVKD. V lost 2 bases and J lost 2; bases outside the gene matches: 5. Sequencing was performed on peripheral blood, taken from a patient treated with proton-based radiotherapy. This chain uses TRBV10-3 with TRBJ1-1; 7 nucleotides align to TRBD1. This receptor was identified in a man aged 80 or over with esophageal cancer. In DNA, the CDR3 is TGTGCCATCAGTGAGGGGACAGCCGGTAACACTGAAGCTTTCTTT. Residues: CAISEGTAGNTEAFF.